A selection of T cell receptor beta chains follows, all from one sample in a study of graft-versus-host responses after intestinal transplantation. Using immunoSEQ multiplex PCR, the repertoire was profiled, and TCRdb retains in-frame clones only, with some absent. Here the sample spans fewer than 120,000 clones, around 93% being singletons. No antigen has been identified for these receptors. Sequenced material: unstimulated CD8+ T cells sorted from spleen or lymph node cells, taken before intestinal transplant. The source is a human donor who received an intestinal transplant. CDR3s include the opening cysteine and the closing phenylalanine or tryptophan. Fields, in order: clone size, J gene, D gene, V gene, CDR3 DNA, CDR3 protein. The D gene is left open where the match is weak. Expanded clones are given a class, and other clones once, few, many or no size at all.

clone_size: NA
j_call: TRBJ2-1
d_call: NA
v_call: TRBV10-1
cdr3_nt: TGCGCCAGCAGTGCGGACTCAACTCGACCCTACAATGAGCAGTTCTTC
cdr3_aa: CASSADSTRPYNEQFF

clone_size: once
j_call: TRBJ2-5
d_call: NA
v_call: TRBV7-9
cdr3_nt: TGTGCCAGCAGCTTAGTTTCCCCGACAGAGACCCAGTACTTC
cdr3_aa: CASSLVSPTETQYF

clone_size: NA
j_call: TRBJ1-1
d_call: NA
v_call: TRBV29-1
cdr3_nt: TGCAGCGTTAGCTCAGACACTGAAGCTTTCTTT
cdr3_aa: CSVSSDTEAFF

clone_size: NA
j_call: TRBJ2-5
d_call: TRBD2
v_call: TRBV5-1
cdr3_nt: TGCGCCAGCAGCTCCCGGACTAGCGGGAGTATTGGAGAGACCCAGTACTTC
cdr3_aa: CASSSRTSGSIGETQYF

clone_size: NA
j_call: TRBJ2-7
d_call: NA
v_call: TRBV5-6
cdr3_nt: TGTGCCAGCAGCTTCGGTCGCTCCTACGAGCAGTACTTC
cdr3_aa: CASSFGRSYEQYF

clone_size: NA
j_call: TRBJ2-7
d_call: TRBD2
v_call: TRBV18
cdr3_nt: TGTGCCAGCTCACCGACTAGCTTAGGCGTCTACGAGCAGTACTTC
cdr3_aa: CASSPTSLGVYEQYF

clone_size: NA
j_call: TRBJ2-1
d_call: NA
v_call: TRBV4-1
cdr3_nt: TGCGCCAGCAGCCTGAACTACAATGAGCAGTTCTTC
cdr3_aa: CASSLNYNEQFF

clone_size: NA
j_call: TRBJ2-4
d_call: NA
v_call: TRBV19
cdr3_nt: TGTGCCAGTAGTATATCGGGGGCAAACATTCAGTACTTC
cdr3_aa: CASSISGANIQYF

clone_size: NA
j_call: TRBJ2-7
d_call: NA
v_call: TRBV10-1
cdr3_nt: TGCGCCAGCGGCGGGACATTGTCCTACGAGCAGTACTTC
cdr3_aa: CASGGTLSYEQYF

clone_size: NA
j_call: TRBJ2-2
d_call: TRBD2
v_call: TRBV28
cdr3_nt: TGTGCCAGCTATTGGACCTTAGCGGGGCAGAACACCGGGGAGCTGTTTTTT
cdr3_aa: CASYWTLAGQNTGELFF

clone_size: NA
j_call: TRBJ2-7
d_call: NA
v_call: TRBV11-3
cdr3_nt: TGTGCCAGCAGCTTGGGGAAAGAGCAGTACTTC
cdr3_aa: CASSLGKEQYF

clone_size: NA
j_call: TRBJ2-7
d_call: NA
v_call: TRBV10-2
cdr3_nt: TGCGCCACCCTCCCCCCGGGCAGCTCCTACGAGCAGTACTTC
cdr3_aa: CATLPPGSSYEQYF

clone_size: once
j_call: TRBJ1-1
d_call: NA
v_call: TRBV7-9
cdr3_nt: TGTGCCAGCAGCACCCCGAACAGGGTGTCCACTGAAGCTTTCTTT
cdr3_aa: CASSTPNRVSTEAFF

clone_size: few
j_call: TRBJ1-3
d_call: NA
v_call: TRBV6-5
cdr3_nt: TGTGCCAGCAGTTACCTCCGCAGGAACTCTGGAAACACCATATATTTT
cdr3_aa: CASSYLRRNSGNTIYF

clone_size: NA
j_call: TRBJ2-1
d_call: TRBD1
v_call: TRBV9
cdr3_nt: TGTGCCAGCAGCGTAGGGGACAGCCTCTACAATGAGCAGTTCTTC
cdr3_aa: CASSVGDSLYNEQFF

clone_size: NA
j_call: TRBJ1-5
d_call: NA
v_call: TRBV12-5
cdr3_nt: TGTGCTAGTGGTTTGTGGAGCAATCAGCCCCAGCATTTT
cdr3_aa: CASGLWSNQPQHF

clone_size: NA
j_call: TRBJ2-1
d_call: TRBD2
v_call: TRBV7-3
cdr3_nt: TGTGCCAGCAGCGCGGGAGTGAGCACCTACAATGAGCAGTTCTTC
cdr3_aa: CASSAGVSTYNEQFF

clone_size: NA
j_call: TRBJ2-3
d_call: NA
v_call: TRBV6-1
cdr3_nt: TGTGCCAGCAGTGAACTCCCGCCAGATACGCAGTATTTT
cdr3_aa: CASSELPPDTQYF

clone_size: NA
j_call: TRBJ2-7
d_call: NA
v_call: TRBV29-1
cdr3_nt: TGCAGCGTCCGCAGGGATTCCTCCTACGAGCAGTACTTC
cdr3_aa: CSVRRDSSYEQYF

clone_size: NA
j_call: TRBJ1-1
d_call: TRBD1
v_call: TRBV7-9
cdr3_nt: TGTGCCGGAGGACAGGGGAAGGGAACTGAAGCTTTCTTT
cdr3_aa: CAGGQGKGTEAFF

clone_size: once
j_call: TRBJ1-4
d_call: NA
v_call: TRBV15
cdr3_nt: TGTGCCACCAGCGGCGCCCAGCTGGCAACTAATGAAAAACTGTTTTTT
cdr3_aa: CATSGAQLATNEKLFF

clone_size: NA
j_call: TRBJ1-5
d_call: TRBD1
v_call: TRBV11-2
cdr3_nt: TGTGCCAGCAGTCGACAGGGGCCTAATCAGCCCCAGCATTTT
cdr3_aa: CASSRQGPNQPQHF

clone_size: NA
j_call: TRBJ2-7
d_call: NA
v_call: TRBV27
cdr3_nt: TGTGCCAGCAGTTTATTTCCCGGCGACCAGGGGGAGCAGTACTTC
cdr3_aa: CASSLFPGDQGEQYF

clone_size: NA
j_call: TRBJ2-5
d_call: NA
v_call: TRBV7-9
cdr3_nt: TGTGCCAGCAGCTTAGAGGTCGGAAAGACAGTCATTCGAGAGACCCAGTACTTC
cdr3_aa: CASSLEVGKTVIRETQYF

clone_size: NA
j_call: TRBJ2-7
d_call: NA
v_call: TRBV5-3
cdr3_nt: TGTGCCAGAAGCTTGGTAAGGGAGGTCTACGAGCAGTACTTC
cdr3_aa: CARSLVREVYEQYF

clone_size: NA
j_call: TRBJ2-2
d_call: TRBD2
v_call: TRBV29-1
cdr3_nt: TGCAGCGTTGAAGATCCCAGCGGGAGGAACACCGGGGAGCTGTTTTTT
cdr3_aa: CSVEDPSGRNTGELFF

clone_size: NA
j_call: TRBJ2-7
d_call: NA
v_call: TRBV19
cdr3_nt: TGTGCCAGTCACAGACAAACGGCAGGTACCGAGCAGTACTTC
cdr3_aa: CASHRQTAGTEQYF

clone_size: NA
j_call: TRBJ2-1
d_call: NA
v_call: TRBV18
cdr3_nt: TGTGCCAGCTCACCAAAGGCAGACTCTTCCCACGCCAATGAGCAGTTCTTC
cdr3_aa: CASSPKADSSHANEQFF

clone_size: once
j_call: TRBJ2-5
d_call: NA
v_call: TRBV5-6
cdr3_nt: TGTGCCAGCAGCTTGGAATGGGGGGCAGAGACCCAGTACTTC
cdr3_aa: CASSLEWGAETQYF

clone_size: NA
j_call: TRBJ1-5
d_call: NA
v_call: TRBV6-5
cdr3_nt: TGTGCCAGCAGTTACGGGTCTAATCAGCCCCAGCATTTT
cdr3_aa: CASSYGSNQPQHF

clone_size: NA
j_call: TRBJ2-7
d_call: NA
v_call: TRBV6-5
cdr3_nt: TGTGCCAGCAGTTTCCTCCTAACGCCCTACTACGAGCAGTACTTC
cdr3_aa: CASSFLLTPYYEQYF

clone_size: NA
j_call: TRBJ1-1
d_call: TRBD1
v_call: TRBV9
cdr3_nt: TGTGCCAGCAGCGCAAACCCCAACGACAGGGGCTACACTGAAGCTTTCTTT
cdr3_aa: CASSANPNDRGYTEAFF

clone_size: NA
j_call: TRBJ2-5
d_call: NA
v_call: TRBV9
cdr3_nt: TGTGCCAGCAGCGTAGAAGGTCTTAACCAAGAGACCCAGTACTTC
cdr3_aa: CASSVEGLNQETQYF

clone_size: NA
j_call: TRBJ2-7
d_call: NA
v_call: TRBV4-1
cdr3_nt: TGCGCCAGCAGCCAAGGGTACAGGGACTACGAGCAGTACTTC
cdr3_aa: CASSQGYRDYEQYF

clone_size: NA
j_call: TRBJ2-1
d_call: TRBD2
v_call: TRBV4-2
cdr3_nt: TGTGCCAGCAGCCAATCCAGGACTAGCGAATACAATGAGCAGTTCTTC
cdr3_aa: CASSQSRTSEYNEQFF

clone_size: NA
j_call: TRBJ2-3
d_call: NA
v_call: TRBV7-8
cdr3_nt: TGTGCCAGCAGCGGAGGGGGCGGGAGTGCAGATACGCAGTATTTT
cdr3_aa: CASSGGGGSADTQYF

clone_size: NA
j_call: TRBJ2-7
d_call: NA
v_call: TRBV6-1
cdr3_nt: TGTGCCAGCAGTGGGCAGGGAAGCTCCTACGAGCAGTACTTC
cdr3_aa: CASSGQGSSYEQYF

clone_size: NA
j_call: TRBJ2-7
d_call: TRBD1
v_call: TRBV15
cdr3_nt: TGTGCCACCAGCAGAGATGGAGGGACAGGGATCTACGAGCAGTACTTC
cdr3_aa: CATSRDGGTGIYEQYF